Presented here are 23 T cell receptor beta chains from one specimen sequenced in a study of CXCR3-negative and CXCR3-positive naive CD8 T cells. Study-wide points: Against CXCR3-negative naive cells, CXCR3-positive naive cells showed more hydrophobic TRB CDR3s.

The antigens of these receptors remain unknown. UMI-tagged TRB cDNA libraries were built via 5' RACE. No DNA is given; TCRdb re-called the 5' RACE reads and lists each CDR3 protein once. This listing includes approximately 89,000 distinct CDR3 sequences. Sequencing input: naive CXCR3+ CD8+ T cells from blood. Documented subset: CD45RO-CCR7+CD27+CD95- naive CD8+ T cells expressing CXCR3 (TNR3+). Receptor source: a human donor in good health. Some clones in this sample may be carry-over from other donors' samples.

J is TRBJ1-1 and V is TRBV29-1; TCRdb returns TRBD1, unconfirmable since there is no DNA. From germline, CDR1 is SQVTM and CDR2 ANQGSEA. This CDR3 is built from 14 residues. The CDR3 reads CSVEGQSASTEAFF.

CDR3 protein: CASSTGGGQPQHF. V gene TRBV6-2 or TRBV6-3 combines with J gene TRBJ1-5; TCRdb returns TRBD1, unconfirmable since there is no DNA. The germline V gene has CDR1 MNHEY and CDR2 SVGEGT. The CDR3 contains 13 residues.

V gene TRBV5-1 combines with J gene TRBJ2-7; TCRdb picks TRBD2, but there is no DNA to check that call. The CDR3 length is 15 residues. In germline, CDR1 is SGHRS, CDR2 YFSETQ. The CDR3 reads CASSLASGRAGEQYF.

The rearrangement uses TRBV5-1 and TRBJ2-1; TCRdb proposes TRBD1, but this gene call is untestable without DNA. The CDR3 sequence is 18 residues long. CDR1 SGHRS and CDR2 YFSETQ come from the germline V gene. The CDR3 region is CASSFDPRTPSSYNEQFF.

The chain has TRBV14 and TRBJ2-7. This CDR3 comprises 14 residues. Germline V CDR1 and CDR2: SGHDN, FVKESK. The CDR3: CASSQDSNSYEQYF.

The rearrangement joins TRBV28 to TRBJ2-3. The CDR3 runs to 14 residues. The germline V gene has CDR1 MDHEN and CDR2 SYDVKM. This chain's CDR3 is CASSLAQSTDTQYF.

The CDR3 spells CATSIRRANYEQYF. This chain joins TRBV15 and TRBJ2-7; without DNA, the TCRdb call of TRBD1 cannot be checked. The CDR3 consists of 14 residues. CDR1 LNHNV and CDR2 YYDKDF come from the germline V gene (reference sequence).

The CDR3 sequence is CASSPIEENEAFF. The V and J genes are TRBV3-1 and TRBJ1-1. The CDR3 has 13 residues. Germline CDR1 LGHDT, CDR2 YNNKEL (reference sequence).

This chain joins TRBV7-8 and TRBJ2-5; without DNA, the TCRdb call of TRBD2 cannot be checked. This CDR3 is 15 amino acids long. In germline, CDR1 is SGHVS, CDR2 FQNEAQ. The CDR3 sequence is CASSLEVAGEETQYF.

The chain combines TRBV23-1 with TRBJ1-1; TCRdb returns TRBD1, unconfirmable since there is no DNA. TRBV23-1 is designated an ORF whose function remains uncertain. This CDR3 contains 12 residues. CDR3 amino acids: CAIDRGMTEAFF.

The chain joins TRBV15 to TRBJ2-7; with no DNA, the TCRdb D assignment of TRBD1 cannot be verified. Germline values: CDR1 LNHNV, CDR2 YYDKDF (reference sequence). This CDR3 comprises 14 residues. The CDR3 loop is CATSRPDRGYEQYF.

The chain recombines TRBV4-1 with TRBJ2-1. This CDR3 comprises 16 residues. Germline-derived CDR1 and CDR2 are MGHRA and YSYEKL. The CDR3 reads CASSQDSYSSYNEQFF.

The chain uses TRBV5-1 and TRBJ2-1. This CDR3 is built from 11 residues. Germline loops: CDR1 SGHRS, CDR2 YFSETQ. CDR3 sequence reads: CASRVTNEQFF.

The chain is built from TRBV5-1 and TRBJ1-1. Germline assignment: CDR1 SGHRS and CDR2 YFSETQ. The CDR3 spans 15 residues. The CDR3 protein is CASSSLAGSNTEAFF. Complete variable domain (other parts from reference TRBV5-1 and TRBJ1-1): KAGVTQTPRYLIKTRGQQVTLSCSPISGHRSVSWYQQTPGQGLQFLFEYFSETQRNKGNFPGRFSGRQFSNSRSEMNVSTLELGDSALYLCASSSLAGSNTEAFFGQGTRLTVV.

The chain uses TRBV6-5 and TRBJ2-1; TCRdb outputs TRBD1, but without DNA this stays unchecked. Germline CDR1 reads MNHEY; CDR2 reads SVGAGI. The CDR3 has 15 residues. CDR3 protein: CASSIGTGVYNEQFF.

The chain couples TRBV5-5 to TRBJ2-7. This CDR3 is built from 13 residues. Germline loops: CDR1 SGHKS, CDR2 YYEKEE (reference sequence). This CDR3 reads CASSLVPDYEQYF.

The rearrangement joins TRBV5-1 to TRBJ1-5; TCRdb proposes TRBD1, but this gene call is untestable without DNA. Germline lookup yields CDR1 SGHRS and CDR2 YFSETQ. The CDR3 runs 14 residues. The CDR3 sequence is CASSYEGGNQPQHF.

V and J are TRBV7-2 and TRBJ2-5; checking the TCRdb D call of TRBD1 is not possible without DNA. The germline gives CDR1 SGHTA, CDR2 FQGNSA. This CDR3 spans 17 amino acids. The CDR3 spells CASSLGWGVSSQETQYF.

CDR3 amino acids: CASSSSGGTYNEQFF. The V call is TRBV27, the J call TRBJ2-1; the TCRdb call, TRBD2, lacks DNA for checking. The CDR3 is 15 amino acids. Germline CDR1 reads MNHEY; CDR2 reads SMNVEV (reference sequence).

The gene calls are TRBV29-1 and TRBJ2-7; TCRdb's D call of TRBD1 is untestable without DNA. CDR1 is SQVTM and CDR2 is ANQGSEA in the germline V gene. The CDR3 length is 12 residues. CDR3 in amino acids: CSARGSSYEQYF.

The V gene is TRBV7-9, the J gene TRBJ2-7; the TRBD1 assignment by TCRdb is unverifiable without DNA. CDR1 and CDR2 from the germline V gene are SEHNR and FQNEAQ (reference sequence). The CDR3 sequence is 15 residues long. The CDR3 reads CASSFPGTGGWEQYF.

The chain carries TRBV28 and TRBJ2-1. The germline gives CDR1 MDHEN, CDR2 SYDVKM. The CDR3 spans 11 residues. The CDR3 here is CASGSDQEQFF.

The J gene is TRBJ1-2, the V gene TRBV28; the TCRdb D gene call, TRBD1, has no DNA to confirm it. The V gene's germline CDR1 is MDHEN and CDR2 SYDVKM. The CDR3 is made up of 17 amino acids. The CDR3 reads CASSFPMGAGPRGGYTF.